One and the same sample provided the 6 T cell receptor beta chains below, sequenced in a study of identical twins. TCRdb ran MiXCR on the 5' RACE reads and lists one entry per CDR3 protein. Here the sample spans about 530,000 distinct CDR3 sequences, about 16% being singletons. This sample was also put to use in a study of yellow fever vaccine responses in identical twins.

Sequencing was performed on CD4+ T cells sorted from blood. The receptors were sampled from a woman aged 18-29 years in good health.

The chain joins TRBV3-1 to TRBJ2-7, with 9 positions matching TRBD2. V lost 4 bases, J lost 6 bases, and 4 bases stayed unmatched. The CDR3 consists of 13 residues. Germline V gene lookup returns CDR1 LGHDT and CDR2 YNNKEL (reference sequence). This CDR3 is CASSPSGTGEQYF. Here the CDR3 DNA reads TGTGCCAGCAGCCCTAGCGGGACTGGCGAGCAGTACTTC.

This clonotype was detected only a few times. The chain recombines TRBV18 with TRBJ2-7; the D is unclear. CDR1 and CDR2 from the germline V gene are KGHSH and LQKENI. This CDR3 contains 14 residues. The V end was cut by 2 bases, the J end by 6 bases, with 14 bases between. The CDR3 spells CASSPSAAIFEQYV. The CDR3 nucleotides read TGTGCCAGCTCACCATCGGCCGCCATTTTCGAGCAGTACGTC.

The table lists this clonotype with a few counts. This sequence joins TRBV24-1 and TRBJ2-1; D remains ambiguous. The length of the CDR3 is 16 residues. Germline lookup yields CDR1 KGHDR and CDR2 SFDVKD. With 3 bases removed from V and 7 bases from J, the gap between germline ends came to 18 bases. CDR3 sequence reads: CATSDPLETNRNEQFF. In DNA form, the CDR3 reads TGTGCCACCAGTGATCCCCTCGAGACAAACCGTAATGAGCAGTTCTTC.

V and J are TRBV6-1 and TRBJ2-7, with TRBD2 matching over 9 bases. There are 15 residues in the CDR3. J gave up 4 bases and V 10 bases, and 14 bases lay outside the gene matches. Germline V lookup: CDR1 MNHNS, CDR2 SASEGT. CDR3 sequence: CATSSQPSGNYEQYF. The CDR3 DNA reads as TGTGCCACCTCATCTCAGCCTAGCGGGAATTACGAGCAGTACTTC.

This clonotype was observed at least ten times. As DNA, the CDR3 is TGTGCCAGCAGCCTAAGTGGGAGAAATGAGCAGTTCTTC. It specifies CASSLSGRNEQFF. The chain links TRBV7-9 to TRBJ2-1; tentatively, D is TRBD2 (5 bases). The CDR3 sequence is 13 residues long. The V end was cut by 5 bases, the J end by 7 bases, with 12 bases between. CDR1 is SEHNR and CDR2 is FQNEAQ in the germline V gene (reference sequence).

This CDR3 reads CASSLGQGDRNYGYTF. Here the CDR3 DNA reads TGTGCCAGCAGTTTAGGTCAAGGAGATAGGAACTATGGCTACACCTTC. J is TRBJ1-2 and V is TRBV12-3 or TRBV12-4, with no clear D. The CDR3 has 16 amino acids. With 1 base removed from V and 2 bases from J, the gap between germline ends came to 14 bases.